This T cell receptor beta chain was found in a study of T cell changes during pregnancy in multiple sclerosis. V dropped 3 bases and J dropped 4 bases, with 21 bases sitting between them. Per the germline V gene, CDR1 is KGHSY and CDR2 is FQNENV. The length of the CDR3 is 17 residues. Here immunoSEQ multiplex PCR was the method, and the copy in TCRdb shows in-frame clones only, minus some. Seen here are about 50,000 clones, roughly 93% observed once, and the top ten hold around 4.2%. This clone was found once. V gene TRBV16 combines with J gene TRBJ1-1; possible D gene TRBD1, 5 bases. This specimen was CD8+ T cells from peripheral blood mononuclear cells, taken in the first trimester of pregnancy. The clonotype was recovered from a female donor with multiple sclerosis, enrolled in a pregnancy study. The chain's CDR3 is CASSHTHGGGVGTEAFF. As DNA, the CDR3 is TGTGCCAGCAGCCACACACACGGGGGGGGAGTTGGCACTGAAGCTTTCTTT.